The 14 T cell receptor beta chains presented below share a single source sample, sequenced in a study of siplizumab effects on memory and regulatory T cells. Generated by immunoSEQ multiplex PCR, the TCRdb table keeps only in-frame clones and is missing some. In the table there are 100,000 or so clones, 85% to 95% of which are singletons. Sequencing was done on a sample of Tregs sorted from blood. These receptors were obtained from a human donor in good health.

The rearrangement joins TRBV6-1 to TRBJ2-7, with 8 bases aligning to TRBD1. This CDR3 region has 14 residues. V lost 1 base and J lost 7; bases outside the gene matches: 6. Germline loops: CDR1 MNHNS, CDR2 SASEGT. CDR3 sequence reads: CASSEGTGLREQYF. The DNA for the CDR3 is TGTGCCAGCAGTGAAGGGACAGGGTTACGAGAGCAGTACTTC.

The chain uses TRBV6-1 and TRBJ2-4; D might be TRBD2 (6 bases). The CDR3 is made up of 16 amino acids. The V gene's germline CDR1 is MNHNS and CDR2 SASEGT. V lost 2 bases and J 3 bases, leaving 14 bases between the germline ends. The DNA of the CDR3 is TGTGCCAGCAGTGAAACGGGACTCCAGATCAAAAACATTCAGTACTTC. Protein product: CASSETGLQIKNIQYF.

The V gene is TRBV7-9, the J gene TRBJ2-5; 9 bases fit TRBD2. This CDR3 is built from 16 residues. Germline loops: CDR1 SEHNR, CDR2 FQNEAQ (reference sequence). J was trimmed by 4 bases and V by 5 bases; bases with no gene match: 11. The CDR3 nucleotides are TGTGCCAGCAGCATTAGAGCGGGAGGAGGTGGAGAGACCCAGTACTTC. Protein product: CASSIRAGGGGETQYF.

The V call is TRBV7-6, the J call TRBJ2-7; D may be TRBD2 (5 bases). The V end was cut by 3 bases, the J end by 2 bases, with 8 bases between. This CDR3 contains 13 residues. Per germline, CDR1 SGHVS and CDR2 FNYEAQ. CDR3 residues: CASSFGVTYEQYF. CDR3 coding DNA: TGTGCCAGCAGCTTCGGGGTTACCTACGAGCAGTACTTC.

The V gene is TRBV1, the J gene TRBJ2-2; TRBD1, the table's D call, lacks a check against the DNA. TRBV1 is a pseudogene segment. The CDR3 consists of 17 residues. The CDR3 region has the DNA TGCACCAGCAGCCAAATTGGGGACAGGGGGCTTTCCGGGGAGCTGTTTTTT. Its translation is CTSSQIGDRGLSGELFF.

V usage is TRBV18 and J usage is TRBJ1-4, with D unclear. CDR3 size: 12 residues. Per the germline V gene, CDR1 is KGHSH and CDR2 is LQKENI. Trimming removed 0 bases at V and 8 bases at J, with 4 bases between. The CDR3: CASSPPSEKLFF. The CDR3, as DNA: TGTGCCAGCTCACCACCTTCGGAAAAACTGTTTTTT.

The count of this clone is one. The chain has TRBV7-3 and TRBJ1-1, with a possible D match to TRBD1 (5 bases). The length of the CDR3 is 13 residues. In germline, CDR1 is SGHTA, CDR2 FQGTGA. The V gene lost 6 bases and the J gene lost 3 bases, with 11 bases spanning the gap. The CDR3: CASRLDTHTEAFF. CDR3 DNA: TGTGCCAGCAGATTGGACACCCACACTGAAGCTTTCTTT.

This chain connects TRBV11-2 to TRBJ2-5, with 7 bases fitting TRBD2. The CDR3 loop spans 15 amino acids. V was clipped by 5 bases and J by 1 base; unmatched bases: 7. CDR1 and CDR2 (germline): SGHAT, FQNNGV. The CDR3 region is CASSRPLARQETQYF. As DNA, the CDR3 is TGTGCCAGCAGCCGGCCACTAGCGCGCCAAGAGACCCAGTACTTC.

This clone has a single count. J is TRBJ2-5 and V is TRBV4-1, with 7 positions matching TRBD2. The CDR3 extends over 17 amino acids. Germline CDR1 MGHRA, CDR2 YSYEKL. The trim removed 2 bases at V and 5 bases at J, leaving 14 bases unmatched. DNA for the CDR3: TGCGCCAGCAGCCAACCCCTAGGGGCGGGAGCCTGGGAGACCCAGTACTTC. It yields the protein CASSQPLGAGAWETQYF.

This clone was found a few times. The genes are TRBV10-3 and TRBJ1-2; TRBD1 matches 8 bases. Germline loops: CDR1 ENHRY, CDR2 SYGVKD. V lost 3 bases and J lost 4; bases outside the gene matches: 4. The CDR3 extends over 14 amino acids. CDR3 in DNA: TGTGCCATCAGTGATCGGACAGGGTTCTATGGCTACACCTTC. Protein: CAISDRTGFYGYTF.

This chain uses TRBV4-2 with TRBJ1-1; weak D call: TRBD1 (5 bases). Trimming removed 2 bases from V and 0 bases from J, with 19 bases in between. The CDR3 loop spans 18 amino acids. Germline CDR1 is LGHNA and CDR2 is YNFKEQ. The CDR3 protein is CASSQREGLFRVNTEAFF. In DNA form, the CDR3 reads TGTGCCAGCAGCCAAAGGGAGGGTCTGTTCAGGGTGAACACTGAAGCTTTCTTT.

This sequence joins TRBV28 and TRBJ1-5, with 9 bases lining up with TRBD1. CDR3 length equals 17 residues. Germline trimming cut 6 bases from V and 4 bases from J; bases unmatched to any gene: 13. The germline gives CDR1 MDHEN, CDR2 SYDVKM. The CDR3 region is CASSRPGTGLVNQPQHF. The CDR3 nucleotides are TGTGCCAGCAGCCGTCCCGGGACAGGGCTAGTTAATCAGCCCCAGCATTTT.

The chain couples TRBV10-3 to TRBJ1-2; TRBD1 matches 9 bases. The trim removed 9 bases at V and 1 base at J, leaving 12 bases unmatched. CDR1 ENHRY and CDR2 SYGVKD come from the germline V gene. There are 16 residues in the CDR3. The CDR3 is CAISPGQGLHNYGYTF. The CDR3 DNA is TGTGCCATTTCCCCGGGACAGGGCCTACATAACTATGGCTACACCTTC.

The rearrangement uses TRBV5-1 and TRBJ1-2; a weak D match, TRBD1 (6 bases). V was cut by 4 bases and J by 4 bases, with 14 bases left in between. Looked up from germline, CDR1 is SGHRS and CDR2 is YFSETQ. The CDR3 runs to 14 residues. The DNA of the CDR3 is TGCGCCAGCAGCGGGACAACTATATCCTATGGCTACACCTTC. This encodes CASSGTTISYGYTF. The complete variable domain, with remaining parts taken from reference TRBV5-1 and TRBJ1-2, reads KAGVTQTPRYLIKTRGQQVTLSCSPISGHRSVSWYQQTPGQGLQFLFEYFSETQRNKGNFPGRFSGRQFSNSRSEMNVSTLELGDSALYLCASSGTTISYGYTFGSGTRLTVV.